The entry that follows covers one T cell receptor (beta chain) sequence. Its recognized antigen is unknown. The record has no base qualities; no much larger clone is one base away. CDR1 and CDR2, looked up from the germline V gene (reference sequence), are MNHEY and SMNVEV. V is cut by 0 bases and J by 0 bases, and the space between the germline ends is 12 bases. The CDR3 has 18 amino acids, counting the end cysteine and phenylalanine. Only the CDR3 portion is preserved as DNA: 54 bases, with reading frame beginning at the first base. TCRbeta CDR3 regions were sequenced with the immunoSEQ Assay. After extraction, genomic DNA underwent amplification by bias-controlled multiplex PCR, followed by high-throughput sequencing. On the authors' methods: To quantify the absolute abundance of each unique TCRbeta CDR3 region, sequences were collapsed and filtered. T cell fraction was estimated by normalizing TCRbeta template counts to usable DNA, which was measured by amplifying reference genes present in all nucleated cells. Repertoire TCRs were annotated as SARS-CoV-2-specific when V gene, CDR3 amino acid sequence and J gene were exactly matched to a known reactive TCR set. The reference SARS-CoV-2 TCR set came from MIRA and was filtered for enrichment in COVID-19-positive ImmuneCODE repertoires, removing public or cross-reactive TCRs. Based on the MIRA antigens, annotated TCRs were further analysed at the level of specific ORF or position within ORF. Depth was the summed frequency of annotated unique rearrangements, while breadth was defined as annotated unique rearrangements over total unique productive rearrangements. TCR breadth was compared between groups using two-sided Wilcoxon rank-sum tests. TCRdb mirrors the immuneACCESS table, restricted to in-frame sequences. Some clones are absent from its copies; in checked studies, under half trace to an unresolved V gene, and the reason for the others is unknown. V, J and clone size derive from that table, while D and trimming were established from the DNA sequence. This sample comprises about 480,000 clones, around 88% of them detected only once. Of the sample, roughly 12% is held by the ten largest clones.

The sample comes from a study of Ad26.COV2.S vaccination and SARS-CoV-2 variants (dated by TCRdb to 2020 to 2023). At the level of the whole study: Vaccine-arm donors came from COV1001, a multicentre, randomized, double-blind, placebo-controlled phase I-IIa trial of Ad26.COV2.S in healthy adults. Ad26.COV2.S was administered intramuscularly at 5 x 10^10 or 1 x 10^11 viral particles, either as a single shot or as two shots given 56 days apart. Sequencing of the TCRbeta repertoire served to evaluate the specificity and breadth of SARS-CoV-2-reactive T cell receptors following Ad26.COV2.S vaccination. A total of approximately 30 samples were included in the TCR-sequenced set, comprising roughly 19 Ad26.COV2.S vaccine recipients, 5 placebo recipients and 8 SARS-CoV-2 convalescent individuals. Participants in the trial were split at random into five groups of five each, receiving low-dose or high-dose Ad26.COV2.S once or twice, or else placebo on both occasions. Investigators did not know the trial group allocation while performing experiments and assessing outcomes.

The treatment or condition label corresponds to: roughly 19 received Ad26.COV2.S at low or high dose, single or two shots; a few received placebo; per-sample allocation not given. Repertoires of vaccine and placebo recipients were sequenced from samples collected on day 63 after the first injection. Cohort 1b enrolled about 25 adults aged 18-55 years at a single site in Boston, USA, between 29 July and 7 August 2020. Ad26.COV2.S was a replication-incompetent adenovirus type 26 vector expressing a prefusion-stabilized SARS-CoV-2 spike protein from the original Wuhan strain. The investigation overall reported the following: Comparing responses between vaccine doses or regimens was not something the study was powered to do. Compared with placebo recipients, Ad26.COV2.S recipients showed higher spike-specific TCR breadth (P = 0.0014). Non-spike TCR breadth was comparable between vaccine and placebo recipients, consistent with the vaccine containing only spike. After vaccination, spike-specific CD8+ and CD4+ T cell responses were reported to show substantial breadth. It was noted by the authors that total T cell responses may have been underestimated by the TCR breadth and depth analyses.

The sequence came from a person between 18 and 65 years old who received the Ad26.COV2.S COVID-19 vaccine or a placebo. Sequencing used peripheral blood, obtained in a trial of Ad26.COV2.S vaccine versus placebo. Here the chain combines TRBV27 and TRBJ1-6; D gene: possibly TRBD1, on 5 matching bases. The bases are TGTGCCAGCAGTTTATCGTTCCCCGGGGGCTCCTATAATTCACCCCTCCACTTT. Translated, it reads CASSLSFPGGSYNSPLHF.